The sequence of this T cell receptor (beta chain) was determined in a study of blood T cell repertoires in COVID-19. In the original workflow: Reference gene primer amplification gave nucleated cell count estimates. The protocol was immunoSEQ multiplex PCR, while the TCRdb copy is restricted to in-frame clones and leaves out a portion. Clone size and the V and J calls come from that table; the DNA yielded D and trimming. The sample lists about 160,000 clones; around four fifths were seen once. Germline V gene data show CDR1 as SGHNT and CDR2 as YYREEE (reference sequence). The CDR3 has 14 amino acids. The V gene end was trimmed by 4 bases and the J gene end by 6 bases; junction bases not matched to a gene: 9.

V usage is TRBV5-4 and J usage is TRBJ2-7, with 8 nucleotides matching TRBD1. Sequencing was done on a sample of peripheral blood. This sequence originates from an elderly woman with active or convalescent COVID-19. CDR3 sequence: CASSKDRVGSEQYF. In nucleotides, the CDR3 is TGTGCCAGCAGCAAGGACAGGGTAGGAAGCGAGCAGTACTTC.